Listed below are T cell receptor beta chains from one sample, sequenced in a study of CD8+CD57+ T cells in acquired aplastic anemia. TCRdb re-called the reads with MiXCR, one entry per CDR3 protein. This table has some 42,000 distinct CDR3 sequences, 55% to 80% appearing once. The sequenced sample was sorted CD4+, CD8+, or CD8+CD57+ T cells (not recorded which) from PBMCs. Every receptor here comes from a human donor in good health, serving as a control. CDR3s include the opening cysteine and the closing phenylalanine or tryptophan. A D gene is named only where the DNA matches it firmly. Clone size is stated in some rows and not others, as once, few, many or a class when expanded.

j_gene: TRBJ2-3; abundance: .; v_gene: TRBV6-4; d_gene: TRBD2; len: 15; CDR3aa: CASSGSGSGTDTQYF; CDR3nt: TGTGCCAGCAGTGGAAGCGGGAGTGGCACAGATACGCAGTATTTT
j_gene: TRBJ2-2; abundance: .; v_gene: TRBV10-3; d_gene: TRBD2; len: 14; CDR3aa: CAIGTGGRTGELFF; CDR3nt: TGTGCCATCGGAACGGGGGGGCGGACCGGGGAGCTGTTTTTT
j_gene: TRBJ2-5; abundance: few; v_gene: TRBV15; d_gene: .; len: 12; CDR3aa: CATSRQGETQYF; CDR3nt: TGTGCCACCAGCAGACAGGGAGAGACCCAGTACTTC
j_gene: TRBJ1-5; abundance: .; v_gene: TRBV27; d_gene: TRBD1; len: 13; CDR3aa: CASSITGDQPRHF; CDR3nt: TGTGCCAGCAGCATTACAGGGGACCAGCCCCGGCATTTT
j_gene: TRBJ2-1; abundance: .; v_gene: TRBV11-2; d_gene: .; len: 14; CDR3aa: CASAGAWVYNEQFF; CDR3nt: TGTGCCAGCGCCGGTGCTTGGGTCTACAATGAGCAGTTCTTC
j_gene: TRBJ1-2; abundance: .; v_gene: TRBV2; d_gene: .; len: 14; CDR3aa: CASSEATQGYGYTF; CDR3nt: TGTGCCAGCAGTGAAGCTACGCAGGGCTATGGCTACACCTTC
j_gene: TRBJ1-2; abundance: .; v_gene: TRBV6-2/TRBV6-3; d_gene: .; len: 11; CDR3aa: CASRLDGGYTF; CDR3nt: TGTGCCAGCAGATTGGATGGTGGCTACACCTTC
j_gene: TRBJ2-7; abundance: few; v_gene: TRBV10-3; d_gene: .; len: 12; CDR3aa: CAISAERGEQYF; CDR3nt: TGTGCCATCAGTGCTGAGAGGGGTGAGCAGTACTTC
j_gene: TRBJ1-1; abundance: .; v_gene: TRBV19; d_gene: .; len: 15; CDR3aa: CASSIVGTYNTEAFF; CDR3nt: TGTGCCAGTAGTATAGTGGGAACTTATAACACTGAAGCTTTCTTT
j_gene: TRBJ1-2; abundance: .; v_gene: TRBV7-3; d_gene: TRBD1; len: 14; CDR3aa: CASSPGQVFHGYTF; CDR3nt: TGTGCCAGCAGCCCGGGACAGGTCTTCCATGGCTACACCTTC
j_gene: TRBJ2-3; abundance: .; v_gene: TRBV29-1; d_gene: TRBD1; len: 14; CDR3aa: CSGTGWASTDTQYF; CDR3nt: TGCAGCGGGACAGGGTGGGCTAGCACAGATACGCAGTATTTT
j_gene: TRBJ1-2; abundance: .; v_gene: TRBV19; d_gene: .; len: 13; CDR3aa: CASSIGRTYGYTF; CDR3nt: TGTGCCAGTAGTATAGGCCGGACCTATGGCTACACCTTC
j_gene: TRBJ1-5; abundance: .; v_gene: TRBV19; d_gene: TRBD1; len: 17; CDR3aa: CASSPPRTGNSNQPQHF; CDR3nt: TGTGCCAGTAGTCCACCCAGGACAGGTAATAGCAATCAGCCCCAGCATTTT
j_gene: TRBJ1-1; abundance: .; v_gene: TRBV10-3; d_gene: .; len: 13; CDR3aa: CAISEGRNTEAFF; CDR3nt: TGTGCCATCAGTGAGGGCAGAAACACTGAAGCTTTCTTT
j_gene: TRBJ2-5; abundance: once; v_gene: TRBV7-8; d_gene: .; len: 17; CDR3aa: CAGSLRAASAHQETQYF; CDR3nt: TGTGCCGGCAGCTTAAGGGCGGCTAGCGCCCATCAAGAGACCCAGTACTTC
j_gene: TRBJ2-5; abundance: .; v_gene: TRBV10-1; d_gene: TRBD1; len: 18; CDR3aa: CASTTEADGTAYQETQYF; CDR3nt: TGCGCCAGCACCACGGAGGCAGACGGGACAGCGTACCAAGAGACCCAGTACTTC
j_gene: TRBJ1-1; abundance: .; v_gene: TRBV29-1; d_gene: .; len: 12; CDR3aa: CSAIRRNTEAFF; CDR3nt: TGCAGCGCTATCCGCAGGAACACTGAAGCTTTCTTT